This T cell receptor beta chain is from a study of blood T cell repertoires in COVID-19. Measured with immunoSEQ multiplex PCR; TCRdb has only the in-frame clones, and not every one. The table shows around 140,000 clones, with 80% to 90% occurring only once. This CDR3 is built from 17 residues. Germline V gene data show CDR1 as LNHNV and CDR2 as YYDKDF (reference sequence). Deletions cut 0 bases from V and 0 bases from J, with 9 bases between. Sequenced input: PBMCs or T cells enriched from blood (not recorded which). This sequence joins TRBV15 and TRBJ1-6; the D gene is possibly TRBD1 (6 bases). This clonotype was sampled from a man in his fifties or sixties who had recovered from COVID-19. The CDR3 region is CATSRDRGASYNSPLHF. Here the CDR3 DNA reads TGTGCCACCAGCAGAGATCGGGGGGCCTCCTATAATTCACCCCTCCACTTT. Supplemented by reference TRBV15 and TRBJ1-6, the full variable domain reads DAMVIQNPRYQVTQFGKPVTLSCSQTLNHNVMYWYQQKSSQAPKLLFHYYDKDFNNEADTPDNFQSRRPNTSFCFLDIRSPGLGDTAMYLCATSRDRGASYNSPLHFGNGTRLTVT.